This T cell receptor beta chain was sequenced in a study of shared clonotypes between healthy human individuals. Study-level points and caveats: Between four donors, naive CD4 clonotypes were shared at a level of about 5%.

Some clones are missing from TCRdb's copy, which holds only in-frame ones; the method was immunoSEQ multiplex PCR. The sample lists millions of clones; approximately 90% were seen once. Notes on this clone: Its specificity is unknown.

The origin of this receptor is a young man in good health. The sequenced sample consisted of naive CD4+ T cells sorted from blood. Sample subset: CD45RA+ positively selected.

DNA for the CDR3: TGTGCCACCAGCAGATCCTACGACGACTCTGGGGCCAACGTCCTGACTTTC. This translates into CATSRSYDDSGANVLTF. This chain links TRBV15 with TRBJ2-6; no reliable D call. The CDR3 is 17 residues long. V was clipped by 2 bases and J by 0 bases, with 11 bases between them. From germline, CDR1 is LNHNV and CDR2 YYDKDF (reference sequence).